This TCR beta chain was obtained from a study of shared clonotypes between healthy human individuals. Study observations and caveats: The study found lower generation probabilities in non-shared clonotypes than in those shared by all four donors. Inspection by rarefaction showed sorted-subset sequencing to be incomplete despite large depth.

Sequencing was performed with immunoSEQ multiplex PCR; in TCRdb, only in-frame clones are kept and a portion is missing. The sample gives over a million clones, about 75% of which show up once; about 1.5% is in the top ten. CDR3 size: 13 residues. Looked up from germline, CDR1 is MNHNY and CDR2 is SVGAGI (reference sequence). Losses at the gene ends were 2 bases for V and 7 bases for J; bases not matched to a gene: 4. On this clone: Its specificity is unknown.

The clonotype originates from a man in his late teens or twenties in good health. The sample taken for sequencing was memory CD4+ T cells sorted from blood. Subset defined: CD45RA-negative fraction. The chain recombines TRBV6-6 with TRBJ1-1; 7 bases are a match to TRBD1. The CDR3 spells CASSYRGLGEAFF. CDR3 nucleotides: TGTGCCAGCAGTTACAGGGGGCTCGGTGAAGCTTTCTTT.